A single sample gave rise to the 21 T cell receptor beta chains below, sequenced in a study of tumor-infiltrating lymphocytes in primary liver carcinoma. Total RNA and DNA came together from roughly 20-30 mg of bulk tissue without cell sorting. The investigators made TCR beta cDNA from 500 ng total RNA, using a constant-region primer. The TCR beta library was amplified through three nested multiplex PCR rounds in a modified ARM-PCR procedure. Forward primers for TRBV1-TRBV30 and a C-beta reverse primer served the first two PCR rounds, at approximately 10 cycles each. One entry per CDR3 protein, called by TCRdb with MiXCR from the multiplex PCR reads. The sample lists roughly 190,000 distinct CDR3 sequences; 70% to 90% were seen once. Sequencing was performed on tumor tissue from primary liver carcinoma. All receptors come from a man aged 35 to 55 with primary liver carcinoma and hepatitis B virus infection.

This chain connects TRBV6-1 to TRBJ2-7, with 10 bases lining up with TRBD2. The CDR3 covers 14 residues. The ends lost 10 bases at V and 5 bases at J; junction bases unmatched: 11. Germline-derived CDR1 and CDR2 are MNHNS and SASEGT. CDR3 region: CATSRGTSAHEQYF. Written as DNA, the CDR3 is TGTGCCACTAGCCGCGGGACTAGCGCCCACGAGCAGTACTTC.

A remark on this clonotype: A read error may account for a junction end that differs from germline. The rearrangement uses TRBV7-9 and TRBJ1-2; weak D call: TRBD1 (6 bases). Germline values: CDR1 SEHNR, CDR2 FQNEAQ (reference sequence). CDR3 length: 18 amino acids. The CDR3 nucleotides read TGTGCCAGCAGCCGCGCTCAGGCTACAGGGATCGCTTCCTATGGCTACAGCTTC. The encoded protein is CASSRAQATGIASYGYSF. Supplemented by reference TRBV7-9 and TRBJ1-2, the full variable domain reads DTGVSQNPRHKITKRGQNVTFRCDPISEHNRLYWYRQTLGQGPEFLTYFQNEAQLEKSRLLSDRFSAERPKGSFSTLEIQRTEQGDSAMYLCASSRAQATGIASYGYSFGSGTRLTVV.

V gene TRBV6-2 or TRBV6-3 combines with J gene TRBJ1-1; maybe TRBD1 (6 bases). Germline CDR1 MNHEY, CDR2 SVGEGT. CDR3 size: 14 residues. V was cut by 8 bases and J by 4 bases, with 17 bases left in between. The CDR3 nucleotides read TGTGCCAGCTATTATTCCACAGGGCTCACTGAAGCTTTCTTT. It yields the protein CASYYSTGLTEAFF.

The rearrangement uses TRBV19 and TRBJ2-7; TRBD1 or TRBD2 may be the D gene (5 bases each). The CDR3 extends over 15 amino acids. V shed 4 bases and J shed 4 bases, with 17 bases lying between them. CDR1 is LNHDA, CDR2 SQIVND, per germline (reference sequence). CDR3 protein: CASSNRRDGIYEQYF. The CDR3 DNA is TGTGCCAGTAGTAACCGACGGGACGGAATTTACGAGCAGTACTTC.

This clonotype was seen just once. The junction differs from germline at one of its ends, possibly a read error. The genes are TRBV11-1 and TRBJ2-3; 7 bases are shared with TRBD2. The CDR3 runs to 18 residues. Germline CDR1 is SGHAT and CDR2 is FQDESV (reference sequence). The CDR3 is CASSSLTSPGNFLDMQYF. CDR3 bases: TGTGCCAGCAGTTCCTTGACTAGCCCGGGCAACTTTTTAGATATGCAGTATTTT.

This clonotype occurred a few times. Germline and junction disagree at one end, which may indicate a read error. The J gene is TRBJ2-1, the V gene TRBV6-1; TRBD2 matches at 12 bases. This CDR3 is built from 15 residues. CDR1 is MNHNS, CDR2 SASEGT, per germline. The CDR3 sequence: CASSVTSGSSHEQFF. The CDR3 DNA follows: TGTGCCAGCAGTGTGACTAGCGGGAGTTCCCATGAGCAATTCTTC.

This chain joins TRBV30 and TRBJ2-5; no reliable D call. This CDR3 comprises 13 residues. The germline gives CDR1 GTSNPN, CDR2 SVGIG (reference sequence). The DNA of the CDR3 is TGTTCCTATGGGCTAATGCCCCAAGAGACCCAGTACTTC. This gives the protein CSYGLMPQETQYF.

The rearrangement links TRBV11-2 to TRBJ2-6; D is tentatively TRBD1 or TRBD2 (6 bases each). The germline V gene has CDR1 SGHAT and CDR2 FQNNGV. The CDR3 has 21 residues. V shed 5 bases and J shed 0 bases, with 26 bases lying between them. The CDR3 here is CASSMGGGRDISLSGANVLTF. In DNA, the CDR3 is TGTGCCAGCAGCATGGGGGGAGGTAGGGACATTTCCCTCTCTGGGGCCAACGTCCTGACTTTC.

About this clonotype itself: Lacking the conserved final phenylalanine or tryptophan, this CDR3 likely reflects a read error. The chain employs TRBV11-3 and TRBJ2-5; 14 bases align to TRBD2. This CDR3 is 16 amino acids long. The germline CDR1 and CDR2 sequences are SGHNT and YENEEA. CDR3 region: CASSTGTSGSAEIQYL. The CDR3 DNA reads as TGTGCCAGCAGCACAGGGACTAGCGGGAGCGCGGAGATCCAGTACTTA.

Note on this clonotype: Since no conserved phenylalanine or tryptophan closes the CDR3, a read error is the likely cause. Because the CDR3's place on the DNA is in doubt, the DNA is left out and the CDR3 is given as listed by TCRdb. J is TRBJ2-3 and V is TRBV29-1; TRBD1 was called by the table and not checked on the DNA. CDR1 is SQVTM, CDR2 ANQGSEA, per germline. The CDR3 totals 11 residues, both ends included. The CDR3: CSGTQGSTQCL.

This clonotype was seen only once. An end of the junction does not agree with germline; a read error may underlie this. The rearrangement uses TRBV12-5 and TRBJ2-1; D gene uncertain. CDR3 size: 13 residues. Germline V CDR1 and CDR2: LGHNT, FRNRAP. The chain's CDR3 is CASGFDIYNVQFF. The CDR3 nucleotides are TGTGCTAGTGGTTTTGATATATACAATGTGCAGTTCTTC.

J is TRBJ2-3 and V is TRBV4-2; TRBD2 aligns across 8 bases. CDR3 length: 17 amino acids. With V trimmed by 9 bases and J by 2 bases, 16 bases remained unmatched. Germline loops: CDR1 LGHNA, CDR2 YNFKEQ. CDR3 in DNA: TGTGCCAGTACCCAAGTCGATGCGGGAGGTTCCACAGATACGCAGTATTTT. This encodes CASTQVDAGGSTDTQYF.

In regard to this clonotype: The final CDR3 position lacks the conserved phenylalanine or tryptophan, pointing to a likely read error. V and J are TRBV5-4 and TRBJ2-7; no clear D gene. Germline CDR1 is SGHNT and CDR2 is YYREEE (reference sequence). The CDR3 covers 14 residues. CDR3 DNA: TGTGCCAGCAGCTTGGCCGGTTTCTCCTATGAGCAGTACCTC. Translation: CASSLAGFSYEQYL.

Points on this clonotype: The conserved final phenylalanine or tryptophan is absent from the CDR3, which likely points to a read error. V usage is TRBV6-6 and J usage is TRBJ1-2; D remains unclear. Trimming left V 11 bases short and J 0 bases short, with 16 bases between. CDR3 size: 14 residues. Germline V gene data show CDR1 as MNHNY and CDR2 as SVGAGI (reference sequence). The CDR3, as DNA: TGTGCCTCCTATGCGGAGTCAGCTAACTATGGCTACACCTAC. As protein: CASYAESANYGYTY.

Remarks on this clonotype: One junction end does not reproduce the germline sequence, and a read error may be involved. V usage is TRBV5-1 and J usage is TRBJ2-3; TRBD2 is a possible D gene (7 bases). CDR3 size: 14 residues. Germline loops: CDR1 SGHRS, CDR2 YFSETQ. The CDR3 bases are TGCGCCAGCATCTTGCAGGGGAGGGCAGATACTCAGTATTTT. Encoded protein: CASILQGRADTQYF.

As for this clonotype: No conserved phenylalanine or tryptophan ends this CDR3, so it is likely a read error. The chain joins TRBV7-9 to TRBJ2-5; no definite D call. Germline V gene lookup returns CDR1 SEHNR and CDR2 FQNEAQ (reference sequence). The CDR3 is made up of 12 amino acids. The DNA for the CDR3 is TGTGTCAGAAGCCATGAAGGGGAGACCCAGTACTTA. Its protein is CVRSHEGETQYL.

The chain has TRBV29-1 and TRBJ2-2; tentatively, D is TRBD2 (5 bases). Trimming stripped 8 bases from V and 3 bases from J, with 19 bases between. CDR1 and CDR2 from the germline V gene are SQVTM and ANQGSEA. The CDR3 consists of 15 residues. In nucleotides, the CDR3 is TGCAGCCTTGGATCCCCGGACTCAGACACCGGGGAGCTGTTTTTT. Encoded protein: CSLGSPDSDTGELFF.

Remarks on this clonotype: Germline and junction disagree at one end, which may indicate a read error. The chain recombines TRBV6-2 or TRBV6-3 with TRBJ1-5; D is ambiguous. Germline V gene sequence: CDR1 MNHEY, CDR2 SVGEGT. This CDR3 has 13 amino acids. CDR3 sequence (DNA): TGTGTCAGCAGTTACCGGGTCGAGCAGCCCCAGCATTTT. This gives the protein CVSSYRVEQPQHF.

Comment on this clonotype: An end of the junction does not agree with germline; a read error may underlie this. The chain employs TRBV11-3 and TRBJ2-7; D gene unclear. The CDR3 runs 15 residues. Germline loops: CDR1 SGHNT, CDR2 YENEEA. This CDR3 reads CASNLGSKTRYEQYF. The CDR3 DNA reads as TGTGCCAGCAACTTAGGCTCCAAGACCCGCTACGAGCAGTACTTC.

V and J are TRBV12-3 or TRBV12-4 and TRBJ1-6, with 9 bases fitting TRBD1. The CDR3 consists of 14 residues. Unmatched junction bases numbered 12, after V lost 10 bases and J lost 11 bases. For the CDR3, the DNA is TGTGCCAATAGTCTCACAGGGGGCAAGGCACCCCTCCACTTT. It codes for CANSLTGGKAPLHF.

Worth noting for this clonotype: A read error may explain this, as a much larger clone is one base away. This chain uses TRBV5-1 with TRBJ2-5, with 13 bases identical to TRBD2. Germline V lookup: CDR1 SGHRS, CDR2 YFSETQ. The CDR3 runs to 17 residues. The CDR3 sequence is CASSLMTSGRPGETQNF. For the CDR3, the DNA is TGCGCCAGCAGCTTAATGACTAGCGGGAGGCCAGGAGAGACCCAGAACTTC.